These 26 T cell receptor beta chains came from one sample sequenced in a study of T cells after yellow fever vaccination. TCRdb processed the 5' RACE reads anew with MiXCR; each CDR3 protein has one entry. The sample lists approximately 180,000 distinct CDR3 sequences, approximately 6.2% seen once, with 2.9% in the top ten. Sample: CD4+ T cells sorted from PBMCs, taken on the day of the first yellow fever vaccination. These receptors all stem from a man aged 18 to 29 who received the YFV17D yellow fever vaccine.

This clonotype was seen only a few times. The gene calls are TRBV5-1 and TRBJ1-2, with TRBD1 matching 7 bases. The germline CDR1 and CDR2 sequences are SGHRS and YFSETQ. The CDR3 covers 15 residues. Unmatched junction bases numbered 7, after V lost 4 bases and J lost 1 base. Here the CDR3 DNA reads TGCGCCAGCAGCCTAGATACAGGGGATAACTATGGCTACACCTTC. Translating gives CASSLDTGDNYGYTF.

This clonotype appeared many times. V gene TRBV6-2 or TRBV6-3 combines with J gene TRBJ2-5, with D possibly matching TRBD1 (6 bases). CDR3 size: 15 residues. Germline V gene data show CDR1 as MNHEY and CDR2 as SVGEGT. The V end lost 0 bases, the J end lost 3 bases, and 11 bases lay between the germline ends. This chain's CDR3 is CASSYSWAGEETQYF. In DNA form, the CDR3 reads TGTGCCAGCAGTTACTCATGGGCAGGGGAAGAGACCCAGTACTTC.

There are a few counts of this clonotype. This rearrangement joins TRBV14 to TRBJ2-3; no firm D call. V was trimmed by 6 bases and J by 8 bases, leaving 21 bases between them. Per the germline V gene, CDR1 is SGHDN and CDR2 is FVKESK. The CDR3 loop spans 15 amino acids. This CDR3 reads CASSPSVWASGTQYF. The CDR3 DNA reads as TGTGCCAGCAGTCCGAGTGTGTGGGCCTCGGGTACGCAGTATTTT.

Only a few counts were recorded for this clonotype. This sequence joins TRBV6-1 and TRBJ1-2; TRBD1 matches at 7 bases. V dropped 6 bases and J dropped 8; count of bases not matched to a gene: 9. This CDR3 has 13 amino acids. Germline V CDR1 and CDR2: MNHNS, SASEGT. The CDR3 DNA sequence: TGTGCCAGCAGAGACCACGGACAGGCCGGCTACACCTTC. Protein sequence: CASRDHGQAGYTF.

This clonotype was counted ten times or more. The rearrangement uses TRBV4-3 and TRBJ2-3; 10 nucleotides agree with TRBD2. V shed 3 bases, J shed 3 bases, and the junction held 12 bases outside the gene matches. CDR1 is LGHNA, CDR2 YSLEER, per germline. CDR3 length equals 18 residues. DNA for the CDR3: TGCGCCAGCAGCCACCCCCCGGGTACAGCGGGGGGGACAGATACGCAGTATTTT. Its protein is CASSHPPGTAGGTDTQYF.

This clonotype was detected ten times or more. This rearrangement joins TRBV4-3 to TRBJ1-5, with no clear D. CDR1 is LGHNA and CDR2 is YSLEER in the germline V gene. The V and J ends lost 0 bases and 10 bases respectively, with 16 bases between them. CDR3 length: 15 amino acids. DNA of the CDR3: TGCGCCAGCAGCCAAGATTTGACACCATCGGGTCCCCAGCATTTT. This translates into CASSQDLTPSGPQHF.

This clonotype was observed a few times. The chain recombines TRBV20-1 with TRBJ1-1, with 7 bases aligning to TRBD1. After removal of 0 bases from V and 1 base from J, the junction contained 8 bases not matched to a gene. Germline CDR1 is DFQATT and CDR2 is SNEGSKA (reference sequence). This CDR3 has 16 residues. CDR3 sequence reads: CSARETNRGPNTEAFF. DNA of the CDR3: TGCAGTGCTAGAGAGACTAACAGGGGTCCGAACACTGAAGCTTTCTTT.

This clonotype was detected a few times. The chain couples TRBV5-1 to TRBJ1-1, with TRBD1 identical over 10 bases. After removal of 4 bases from V and 0 bases from J, the junction contained 3 bases not matched to a gene. This CDR3 region has 15 residues. Germline CDR1 is SGHRS and CDR2 is YFSETQ. CDR3 sequence (DNA): TGCGCCAGCAGCCAAGACAGGGGGCTGAACACTGAAGCTTTCTTT. This sequence encodes CASSQDRGLNTEAFF. Combining the CDR3 with reference TRBV5-1 and TRBJ1-1 gives the whole variable domain KAGVTQTPRYLIKTRGQQVTLSCSPISGHRSVSWYQQTPGQGLQFLFEYFSETQRNKGNFPGRFSGRQFSNSRSEMNVSTLELGDSALYLCASSQDRGLNTEAFFGQGTRLTVV.

V is TRBV7-2 and J is TRBJ2-2; D is unclear. Germline V gene lookup returns CDR1 SGHTA and CDR2 FQGNSA. The length of the CDR3 is 14 residues. V was pared by 3 bases and J by 1 base, with 6 bases between. CDR3 sequence reads: CASSFRLNTGELFF. In nucleotides, the CDR3 is TGTGCCAGCAGCTTCCGTCTGAACACCGGGGAGCTGTTTTTT.

This clonotype occurred a few times. This rearrangement joins TRBV7-9 to TRBJ2-7, with a tentative D call TRBD1 (5 bases). Trimming removed 1 base from V and 5 bases from J, with 12 bases in between. Germline V gives CDR1 SEHNR, CDR2 FQNEAQ (reference sequence). The CDR3 sequence is 14 residues long. The CDR3: CASSLGSGRNEQYF. The CDR3 bases are TGTGCCAGCAGCTTAGGGTCAGGGCGGAACGAGCAGTACTTC. Variable domain in full (rest from reference TRBV7-9 and TRBJ2-7): DTGVSQNPRHKITKRGQNVTFRCDPISEHNRLYWYRQTLGQGPEFLTYFQNEAQLEKSRLLSDRFSAERPKGSFSTLEIQRTEQGDSAMYLCASSLGSGRNEQYFGPGTRLTVT.

This clonotype occurred many times. The rearrangement joins TRBV6-2 or TRBV6-3 to TRBJ2-5; D gene unclear. The V gene lost 6 bases and the J gene lost 2 bases, with 16 bases spanning the gap. The germline V gene has CDR1 MNHEY and CDR2 SVGEGT. This CDR3 has 15 amino acids. DNA of the CDR3: TGTGCCAGCAGCTCCAGGTTGATCTTTCAAGAGACCCAGTACTTC. Protein product: CASSSRLIFQETQYF.

At least ten counts were recorded for this clonotype. The chain employs TRBV7-2 and TRBJ2-5, with 7 bases fitting TRBD1. The CDR3 spans 15 residues. V shed 3 bases and J 1 base; nucleotides not matched to a gene: 5. CDR1 is SGHTA, CDR2 FQGNSA, per germline. The CDR3 is CASSFPTGRQETQYF. The DNA of the CDR3 is TGTGCCAGCAGCTTCCCGACAGGGCGCCAAGAGACCCAGTACTTC.

This clonotype was detected a few times. This sequence joins TRBV5-1 and TRBJ2-5; 8 bases align to TRBD1. Losses at the gene ends were 2 bases for V and 5 bases for J; bases not matched to a gene: 8. This CDR3 has 15 amino acids. Germline CDR1 reads SGHRS; CDR2 reads YFSETQ. CDR3 DNA sequence: TGCGCCAGCAGCTTCGGACAGGGACCCCACGAGACCCAGTACTTC. Its translation: CASSFGQGPHETQYF.

This clonotype was seen only a few times. The chain couples TRBV5-1 to TRBJ1-6, with a possible D match to TRBD1 (5 bases). Trimming removed 6 bases at V and 0 bases at J, with 10 bases between. CDR1 and CDR2 from the germline V gene are SGHRS and YFSETQ. CDR3 length: 15 amino acids. This CDR3 is CASTRGGSYNSPLHF. The CDR3 DNA reads TGCGCCAGCACCCGGGGGGGCTCCTATAATTCACCCCTCCACTTT.

With respect to this clonotype: This sequence may be a read error, since a much larger clone differs from it by one base. The chain links TRBV28 to TRBJ2-1; 8 bases are shared with TRBD1. CDR1 MDHEN and CDR2 SYDVKM come from the germline V gene. The CDR3 spans 13 residues. The CDR3 nucleotides read TGTGCCAGCAGTCAGGGGGCGAACAATGAGCGGTTCTTC. Protein sequence: CASSQGANNERFF.

Worth noting for this clonotype: This could be a read error, since a much larger clone is one nucleotide away. V is TRBV7-9 and J is TRBJ2-7; D gene uncertain. Germline CDR1 reads SEHNR; CDR2 reads FQNEAQ (reference sequence). Between the trimmed V and J ends, which lost 0 bases and 2 bases, there was a span of 8 bases. CDR3 size: 14 residues. This CDR3 is CASSLAGITYEQYF. CDR3 nucleotide sequence: TGTGCCAGCAGCTTAGCGGGAATCACCTACGAGCAGTACTTC. Filled out from reference TRBV7-9 and TRBJ2-7, the complete variable domain reads DTGVSQNPRHKITKRGQNVTFRCDPISEHNRLYWYRQTLGQGPEFLTYFQNEAQLEKSRLLSDRFSAERPKGSFSTLEIQRTEQGDSAMYLCASSLAGITYEQYFGPGTRLTVT.

The genes are TRBV18 and TRBJ2-1, with 8 positions matching TRBD2. The CDR3 length is 16 residues. V was pared by 6 bases and J by 6 bases, with 13 bases of the junction left unmatched. CDR1 is KGHSH, CDR2 LQKENI, per germline. The CDR3 region is CASSVSSAGVFNEQFF. The CDR3 bases are TGTGCCAGCTCTGTAAGCTCAGCGGGGGTATTCAATGAGCAGTTCTTC.

V and J are TRBV6-5 and TRBJ2-7, with 7 bases fitting TRBD2. With V trimmed by 0 bases and J by 3 bases, 5 bases remained unmatched. The V gene's germline CDR1 is MNHEY and CDR2 SVGAGI. This CDR3 comprises 15 residues. The CDR3 protein is CASSYSAGESYEQYF. CDR3 DNA sequence: TGTGCCAGCAGTTACTCCGCGGGGGAGAGCTACGAGCAGTACTTC.

This clonotype came up many times. The rearrangement links TRBV4-3 to TRBJ2-5; D gene unclear. The V and J ends lost 1 base and 2 bases respectively, with 20 bases between them. The CDR3 consists of 18 residues. Germline CDR1 reads LGHNA; CDR2 reads YSLEER. DNA for the CDR3: TGCGCCAGCAGCCAAGGACTTCTATCGGGTCTGGGGCAAGAGACCCAGTACTTC. As protein: CASSQGLLSGLGQETQYF.

This clonotype was recorded at least ten times. The chain carries TRBV7-2 and TRBJ2-2, with 7 bases identical to TRBD1. The germline CDR1 and CDR2 sequences are SGHTA and FQGNSA. The CDR3 is made up of 13 amino acids. J was trimmed by 6 bases and V by 4 bases; bases with no gene match: 2. The CDR3 coding sequence is TGTGCCAGCAGCTCTCAGGGGGCCGGGGAGCTGTTTTTT. Residues: CASSSQGAGELFF.

This clonotype was recorded a few times. The chain uses TRBV4-1 and TRBJ1-3; D remains unclear. Germline V gene sequence: CDR1 MGHRA, CDR2 YSYEKL. This CDR3 comprises 18 residues. Trimming pared 0 bases from V and 0 bases from J, leaving 15 bases between. The CDR3 bases are TGCGCCAGCAGCCAAGATAGAGGAAGGTGGACCTCTGGAAACACCATATATTTT. Translating it yields CASSQDRGRWTSGNTIYF.

The CDR3 protein is CASSGGGSQETQYF. The CDR3 region has the DNA TGCGCCAGCAGCGGGGGGGGCAGCCAAGAGACCCAGTACTTC. The chain carries TRBV5-1 and TRBJ2-5; TRBD2 might be the D (7 bases). V was shortened by 4 bases and J by 1 base, with 11 bases between the two germline ends. This CDR3 has 14 residues. Germline values: CDR1 SGHRS, CDR2 YFSETQ.

The chain combines TRBV6-4 with TRBJ2-2; D is possibly TRBD1 (6 bases). Deletions cut 11 bases from V and 5 bases from J, with 18 bases between. The CDR3 has 14 residues. Germline V gene lookup returns CDR1 MRHNA and CDR2 SNTAGT. As DNA, the CDR3 is TGTGCCCGACATAAGGGACACCGGACCGGGGAGCTGTTTTTT. Protein product: CARHKGHRTGELFF.

This clonotype has at least ten counts. The chain combines TRBV7-2 with TRBJ1-2; no clear D gene. V shed 1 base and J shed 6 bases, with 9 bases lying between them. This CDR3 spans 13 amino acids. Germline lookup yields CDR1 SGHTA and CDR2 FQGNSA. DNA of the CDR3: TGTGCCAGCAGCTTAGGCCGGTTGGATGGCTACACCTTC. This gives the protein CASSLGRLDGYTF.

This clonotype has at least ten counts. The V gene is TRBV7-3, the J gene TRBJ2-1, with TRBD2 matching 9 bases. Germline trimming cut 2 bases from V and 4 bases from J; bases unmatched to any gene: 3. The CDR3 covers 15 residues. CDR1 is SGHTA, CDR2 FQGTGA, per germline. The CDR3 DNA sequence: TGTGCCAGCAGCTTAGATAGCGGGGGTTACAATGAGCAGTTCTTC. Translated, it gives CASSLDSGGYNEQFF.

This clonotype was picked up a small number of times. The chain joins TRBV29-1 to TRBJ2-1; TRBD1 aligns across 9 bases. The CDR3 consists of 14 residues. Germline assignment: CDR1 SQVTM and CDR2 ANQGSEA. The junction had 11 bases not matched to a gene; V was cut back by 8 bases and J by 6 bases. CDR3 sequence reads: CSYSPGQGRNEQFF. DNA of the CDR3: TGCAGCTATTCCCCGGGACAGGGACGCAATGAGCAGTTCTTC.